The rows below give T cell receptor beta chains drawn from one sample of a study of human T cells and chemical hapten exposure. TCRdb used MiXCR to reprocess the RACE reads, holding one entry per CDR3 protein. The sample has tens of thousands of distinct CDR3 sequences; around 9.9% are singletons. Sample: whole blood, taken in connection with sensitization to the hapten diphenylcyclopropenone (DPC). The receptor set was obtained from a woman in her 30s with alopecia areata. Some clones in this sample may be carry-over from other donors' samples. The conserved cysteine and the conserved F or W are not part of the CDR3 here.

cdr3_length: 11; v_call: TRBV7-8; cdr3_aa: ASSPTSNQPQH
cdr3_length: 11; v_call: TRBV7-9; cdr3_aa: ASSLPTNTEAF
cdr3_length: 12; v_call: TRBV12-3/TRBV12-4; cdr3_aa: ASSPGVANYGYT
cdr3_length: 10; v_call: TRBV9; cdr3_aa: ASSVVGDEQF
cdr3_length: 15; v_call: TRBV20-1; cdr3_aa: SAREGTSGGGTNEQY
cdr3_length: 15; v_call: TRBV6-5; cdr3_aa: ASSSSPKGRHNSPLH
cdr3_length: 13; v_call: TRBV12-3/TRBV12-4; cdr3_aa: ASSFQGAGTDTQY
cdr3_length: 17; v_call: TRBV28; cdr3_aa: ASRQPGQGLLRTGNTIY
cdr3_length: 11; v_call: TRBV20-1; cdr3_aa: SARGGPNTEAF
cdr3_length: 15; v_call: TRBV6-2/TRBV6-3; cdr3_aa: ASRTDSRSSYNSPLH
cdr3_length: 13; v_call: TRBV18; cdr3_aa: ASSPPNREVTEAF
cdr3_length: 13; v_call: TRBV7-9; cdr3_aa: ASSLEQATNYGYT
cdr3_length: 12; v_call: TRBV11-2; cdr3_aa: ASSLGVINEKLF
cdr3_length: 10; v_call: TRBV28; cdr3_aa: ATNRRGNEQY
cdr3_length: 14; v_call: TRBV4-2; cdr3_aa: ASSQARSRGQETQY